This T cell receptor (beta chain) was retrieved from a study of blood T cell repertoires in COVID-19. The data were produced by immunoSEQ multiplex PCR, yet TCRdb's version contains in-frame clones alone and is incomplete. In the table there are under 300,000 clones, roughly 82% of which are singletons. This clone was detected once. This CDR3 has 17 residues. From germline, CDR1 is LNHDA and CDR2 SQIVND (reference sequence). Trimming at V came to 5 bases and at J to 2 bases, leaving 10 bases not matched to a gene. The TCR was taken from a woman of 80 years or more with active or convalescent COVID-19. The sample consisted of peripheral blood. The chain uses TRBV19 and TRBJ2-2; 8 bases line up with TRBD2. CDR3 region: CASSPPGLVLNTGELFF. The CDR3 nucleotides are TGTGCCAGTAGTCCACCGGGACTAGTCCTCAACACCGGGGAGCTGTTTTTT.